One and the same sample provided the 24 T cell receptor beta chains below, sequenced in a study of cytomegalovirus exposure and HLA in healthy donors. Profiled with immunoSEQ multiplex PCR; TCRdb holds only in-frame clones, not every one. The sample has approximately 270,000 clones, 80% to 90% seen once. The sequencing sample was made of PBMCs. The source is a woman between 18 and 30 years old in good health and CMV-seronegative.

DNA of the CDR3: TGTGCCAGCAGCTTTCAGTGGAACACTGAAGCTTTCTTT. It is translated as CASSFQWNTEAFF. The J gene is TRBJ1-1, the V gene TRBV6-5; unclear D gene. This CDR3 has 13 residues. V dropped 6 bases and J dropped 1 base, with 9 bases sitting between them. CDR1 MNHEY and CDR2 SVGAGI come from the germline V gene.

This chain's CDR3 is CAISELAGGGKYEQYF. The CDR3 DNA follows: TGTGCCATCAGTGAGTTAGCGGGAGGGGGAAAGTACGAGCAGTACTTC. The chain recombines TRBV10-3 with TRBJ2-7, with TRBD2 matching over 11 bases. The length of the CDR3 is 16 residues. Germline CDR1 and CDR2: ENHRY and SYGVKD. With V trimmed by 1 base and J by 4 bases, 6 bases remained unmatched.

The chain employs TRBV2 and TRBJ1-2; TRBD1 is a possible D gene (5 bases). Between the trimmed V and J ends, which lost 8 bases and 3 bases, there was a span of 10 bases. The CDR3 is 12 residues long. The germline V gene encodes CDR1 SNHLY and CDR2 FYNNEI. CDR3 sequence (DNA): TGTGCCAGCGCAGGGTCCTACTATGGCTACACCTTC. Its protein is CASAGSYYGYTF.

CDR3 DNA: TGTGCCTGGAGGGCCTCTGGAAACACCATATATTTT. Translated, it gives CAWRASGNTIYF. This sequence joins TRBV30 and TRBJ1-3; D ambiguous. This CDR3 contains 12 residues. The V end was cut by 3 bases, the J end by 0 bases, with 3 bases between. Germline V lookup: CDR1 GTSNPN, CDR2 SVGIG (reference sequence).

This chain links TRBV29-1 with TRBJ1-1; possibly TRBD1 for D (5 bases). Germline V gene data show CDR1 as SQVTM and CDR2 as ANQGSEA. This CDR3 spans 14 amino acids. With 4 bases removed from V and 5 bases from J, the gap between germline ends came to 17 bases. The CDR3 spells CSVVLGRDSTEAFF. The CDR3 DNA follows: TGCAGCGTTGTATTGGGGCGGGATTCAACTGAAGCTTTCTTT.

This chain uses TRBV5-4 with TRBJ1-3; D is possibly TRBD1 (6 bases). Germline values: CDR1 SGHNT, CDR2 YYREEE (reference sequence). The CDR3 extends over 13 amino acids. V lost 4 bases, J lost 8 bases, and 13 bases lay in between. The chain's CDR3 is CASSALGGYTIYF. CDR3 nucleotides: TGTGCCAGCAGCGCTTTAGGGGGATACACCATATATTTT.

This rearrangement joins TRBV5-4 to TRBJ2-3; 9 positions agree with TRBD2. CDR1 is SGHNT and CDR2 is YYREEE in the germline V gene (reference sequence). The CDR3 spans 17 residues. Trimming removed 0 bases from V and 6 bases from J; junction bases left unmatched: 11. The CDR3 region is CASSLALRGGQADTQYF. In DNA form, the CDR3 reads TGTGCCAGCAGCTTGGCCCTGCGGGGGGGTCAGGCCGATACGCAGTATTTT.

This chain links TRBV6-5 with TRBJ2-4, with 8 bases lining up with TRBD1. Germline V gene lookup returns CDR1 MNHEY and CDR2 SVGAGI. With V trimmed by 6 bases and J by 1 base, 5 bases remained unmatched. The CDR3 loop spans 15 amino acids. The CDR3 loop reads CASRQGAKAKNIQYF. In DNA form, the CDR3 reads TGTGCCAGCAGGCAGGGGGCTAAGGCCAAAAACATTCAGTACTTC.

The chain recombines TRBV9 with TRBJ1-1; 8 bases are a match to TRBD1. The length of the CDR3 is 14 residues. Germline assignment: CDR1 SGDLS and CDR2 YYNGEE. Losses at the gene ends were 3 bases for V and 4 bases for J; bases not matched to a gene: 5. CDR3 nucleotides: TGTGCCAGCAGCGAGGACAGGGTGGCCACTGAAGCTTTCTTT. Translating it yields CASSEDRVATEAFF.

The CDR3 bases are TGTGCCAGTAGACCACAGGCCTATGGCTACACCTTC. It is translated as CASRPQAYGYTF. The chain employs TRBV19 and TRBJ1-2, with D possibly being TRBD1 (5 bases). This CDR3 spans 12 amino acids. Germline CDR1 reads LNHDA; CDR2 reads SQIVND (reference sequence). The V end lost 6 bases, the J end lost 4 bases, and 9 bases lay between the germline ends.

The rearrangement uses TRBV11-3 and TRBJ2-4; D is possibly TRBD2 (5 bases). V was pared by 5 bases and J by 6 bases, with 11 bases between. CDR1 SGHNT and CDR2 YENEEA come from the germline V gene. The CDR3 loop spans 13 amino acids. The CDR3 coding sequence is TGTGCCAGCAGCCCGCCGGCGGGAAACATTCAGTACTTC. Protein product: CASSPPAGNIQYF.

The rearrangement uses TRBV6-4 and TRBJ2-1; D uncertain. CDR1 and CDR2 (germline): MRHNA, SNTAGT. V was pared by 0 bases and J by 8 bases, with 14 bases between. The CDR3 loop spans 15 amino acids. The CDR3 DNA reads as TGTGCCAGCAGTGACTCGCAGCGAAAGGCGGATGAGCAGTTCTTC. Its translation: CASSDSQRKADEQFF.

The gene calls are TRBV18 and TRBJ1-5; tentative D call: TRBD1 (5 bases). Per germline, CDR1 KGHSH and CDR2 LQKENI. V shed 6 bases and J shed 0 bases, with 15 bases lying between them. The CDR3 length is 16 residues. The CDR3 nucleotides are TGTGCCAGCTCGAACTCAGGGATTTATAGCAATCAGCCCCAGCATTTT. It encodes CASSNSGIYSNQPQHF.

This sequence joins TRBV2 and TRBJ1-2; tentative D call: TRBD1 (5 bases). This CDR3 comprises 17 residues. V was shortened by 2 bases and J by 0 bases, with 16 bases between the two germline ends. From germline, CDR1 is SNHLY and CDR2 FYNNEI. In nucleotides, the CDR3 is TGTGCCAGCAGTGAACCGGGAGGGGTTTCAGCTAACTATGGCTACACCTTC. This translates into CASSEPGGVSANYGYTF.

This clone was seen a handful of times. The chain uses TRBV10-3 and TRBJ1-5, with no clear D. CDR1 and CDR2 from the germline V gene are ENHRY and SYGVKD. The CDR3 sequence is 13 residues long. V lost 0 bases, J lost 4 bases, and 4 bases lay in between. DNA for the CDR3: TGTGCCATCAGTGAGTCCGGGAATCAGCCCCAGCATTTT. Its protein is CAISESGNQPQHF.

Worth noting for this clone: Other DNA sequences in the sample encode the same CDR3. V is TRBV18 and J is TRBJ2-1; the match to TRBD2 covers 12 bases. The CDR3 length is 15 residues. The V gene's germline CDR1 is KGHSH and CDR2 LQKENI. V gave up 2 bases and J gave up 4 bases; unmatched junction bases: 0. Here the CDR3 reads CASSPGTSGYNEQFF. CDR3 sequence (DNA): TGTGCCAGCTCACCAGGGACTAGCGGGTACAATGAGCAGTTCTTC.

This chain connects TRBV5-1 to TRBJ2-3, with TRBD2 matching 8 bases. V was pared by 6 bases and J by 3 bases, with 3 bases of the junction left unmatched. Germline V gene sequence: CDR1 SGHRS, CDR2 YFSETQ. This CDR3 has 13 amino acids. The CDR3 DNA follows: TGCGCCAGCAAAGCGGGAGAAACAGATACGCAGTATTTT. Translating gives CASKAGETDTQYF.

This clone came up once. CDR3 coding DNA: TGTGCCAGCAGCGTTAGCGGGAGTGCAGATACGCAGTATTTT. It is translated as CASSVSGSADTQYF. The gene calls are TRBV11-2 and TRBJ2-3; 9 bases agree with TRBD2. The CDR3 has 14 amino acids. After removal of 5 bases from V and 4 bases from J, the junction contained 4 bases not matched to a gene. Germline CDR1 reads SGHAT; CDR2 reads FQNNGV. The entire variable domain, with the rest obtained from reference TRBV11-2 and TRBJ2-3, is as follows: EAGVAQSPRYKIIEKRQSVAFWCNPISGHATLYWYQQILGQGPKLLIQFQNNGVVDDSQLPKDRFSAERLKGVDSTLKIQPAKLEDSAVYLCASSVSGSADTQYFGPGTRLTVL.

V and J are TRBV6-5 and TRBJ2-1; 14 nucleotides match TRBD2. CDR1 is MNHEY, CDR2 SVGAGI, per germline. This CDR3 spans 16 amino acids. J lost 7 bases, V lost 2 bases, and 4 bases had no gene match. The chain's CDR3 is CASSYGLAGGKNEQFF. The CDR3 coding sequence is TGTGCCAGCAGTTACGGACTAGCGGGAGGAAAAAATGAGCAGTTCTTC.

V and J are TRBV29-1 and TRBJ2-3; possibly TRBD1 for D (6 bases). Trimming pared 7 bases from V and 2 bases from J, leaving 13 bases between. CDR1 is SQVTM and CDR2 is ANQGSEA in the germline V gene. The CDR3 loop spans 13 amino acids. The CDR3 coding sequence is TGCAGCGGGGCTGGACAGCACACAGATACGCAGTATTTT. Protein sequence: CSGAGQHTDTQYF.

The chain employs TRBV11-3 and TRBJ2-7; TRBD2 might be the D (5 bases). CDR1 is SGHNT and CDR2 is YENEEA in the germline V gene. V shed 2 bases and J shed 3 bases, with 14 bases lying between them. The CDR3 has 15 amino acids. The CDR3 here is CASSLFPGWIYEQYF. For the CDR3, the DNA is TGTGCCAGCAGCTTATTTCCGGGGTGGATCTACGAGCAGTACTTC.

The V call is TRBV7-2, the J call TRBJ2-7; no clear D. V lost 5 bases and J lost 2, with 13 bases in between. The CDR3 totals 14 residues. Germline CDR1 reads SGHTA; CDR2 reads FQGNSA. DNA for the CDR3: TGTGCCAGCAGCCCTAGGTCAGTAACCTACGAGCAGTACTTC. Residues: CASSPRSVTYEQYF.

This sequence joins TRBV13 and TRBJ2-2, with D tentatively TRBD2 (5 bases). Per the germline V gene, CDR1 is PRHDT and CDR2 is FYEKMQ (reference sequence). V lost 5 bases and J lost 3, with 10 bases in between. This CDR3 is built from 14 residues. The CDR3 DNA sequence: TGTGCCAGCAGCCCCTCTAGCTACACCGGGGAGCTGTTTTTT. This encodes CASSPSSYTGELFF.

V is TRBV5-4 and J is TRBJ2-7; 8 bases fit TRBD2. V lost 4 bases, J lost 4 bases, and 4 bases stayed unmatched. The CDR3 extends over 13 amino acids. From germline, CDR1 is SGHNT and CDR2 YYREEE (reference sequence). This chain's CDR3 is CASSVGLEYEQYF. The CDR3 coding sequence is TGTGCCAGCAGCGTGGGACTAGAGTACGAGCAGTACTTC.